What follows are 9 T cell receptor beta chains derived from one specimen sequenced in a study of cytomegalovirus exposure and HLA in healthy donors (dated by TCRdb to the late 2010s). The library was obtained by the immunoSEQ multiplex PCR assay. For the multiplex PCR, a mixture combining 60 forward primers for TCR Vbeta segments and 13 reverse primers for TCR Jbeta segments was used. Entries here come from immuneACCESS through TCRdb and include only in-frame sequences with V and J called. Some clones fail to appear in such tables; in the studies checked, an unresolved V gene covers under half of the shortfall, and the cause of the remainder is unknown. The sample includes 110,000 or so clones, with roughly 79% observed a single time. Of the sample, about 8% is held by the ten largest clones. The sequenced material came from PBMCs. The receptor source for this set is a woman aged 45-65 years in good health and CMV-seropositive.

A single count supports this clone. V and J are TRBV7-9 and TRBJ2-2; weak D call: TRBD2 (6 bases). This CDR3 spans 14 amino acids. Germline V gene sequence: CDR1 SEHNR, CDR2 FQNEAQ (reference sequence). V lost 5 bases, J lost 1 base, and 8 bases lay in between. The CDR3 here is CASSTGLNTGELFF. The CDR3 nucleotides are TGTGCCAGCAGCACGGGACTGAACACCGGGGAGCTGTTTTTT.

The chain couples TRBV6-1 to TRBJ2-7; TRBD1 agrees at 7 bases. Trimming took 2 bases from V and 2 from J; bases not matched to a gene: 3. CDR3 length: 14 amino acids. Germline lookup yields CDR1 MNHNS and CDR2 SASEGT. The CDR3 is CASSETQGPYEQYF. The CDR3 DNA sequence: TGTGCCAGCAGTGAAACACAGGGGCCCTACGAGCAGTACTTC.

The CDR3 is CASSLRRHSNTEAFF. CDR3 bases: TGTGCCAGCAGCTTACGGCGACACTCGAACACTGAAGCTTTCTTT. This rearrangement joins TRBV7-9 to TRBJ1-1; D call uncertain. This CDR3 contains 15 residues. The ends were cut back, 2 bases at V and 1 base at J, with 11 bases in the middle. Looked up from germline, CDR1 is SEHNR and CDR2 is FQNEAQ (reference sequence).

CDR3 in DNA: TGTGCCAGCAGTACCCATCTGACAGCAGCCTATGGCTACACCTTC. It specifies CASSTHLTAAYGYTF. The rearrangement uses TRBV27 and TRBJ1-2; D is possibly TRBD1 (5 bases). Germline CDR1 is MNHEY and CDR2 is SMNVEV (reference sequence). This CDR3 comprises 15 residues. V dropped 5 bases and J dropped 4 bases, with 17 bases sitting between them.

The V and J genes are TRBV19 and TRBJ1-4; D possibly corresponds to TRBD1 (6 bases). Between the trimmed V and J ends, which lost 3 bases and 3 bases, there was a span of 11 bases. The CDR3 is 15 amino acids. CDR1 LNHDA and CDR2 SQIVND come from the germline V gene (reference sequence). The CDR3 DNA reads as TGTGCCAGTAGTATGCCATGGACAGCTAATGAAAAACTGTTTTTT. Its translation: CASSMPWTANEKLFF.

The chain combines TRBV7-9 with TRBJ2-7; 8 nucleotides match TRBD2. Germline CDR1 is SEHNR and CDR2 is FQNEAQ (reference sequence). The CDR3 contains 12 residues. The ends lost 6 bases at V and 6 bases at J; junction bases unmatched: 4. This chain's CDR3 is CASSYRGGEQYF. Written as DNA, the CDR3 is TGTGCCAGCAGTTACCGGGGGGGCGAGCAGTACTTC.

This rearrangement joins TRBV7-6 to TRBJ1-5; TRBD1 might be the D (5 bases). Trimming shortened V by 4 bases and J by 6 bases, and 13 bases separated the two germline ends. This CDR3 comprises 14 residues. Germline V gene sequence: CDR1 SGHVS, CDR2 FNYEAQ. The CDR3 is CASSSQGTGQPQHF. The CDR3 coding sequence is TGTGCCAGCAGCTCCCAGGGCACCGGTCAGCCCCAGCATTTT. Looking up the rest from reference TRBV7-6 and TRBJ1-5 gives the full variable domain: GAGVSQSPRYKVTKRGQDVALRCDPISGHVSLYWYRQALGQGPEFLTYFNYEAQQDKSGLPNDRFSAERPEGSISTLTIQRTEQRDSAMYRCASSSQGTGQPQHFGDGTRLSIL.

The rearrangement links TRBV11-3 to TRBJ2-5; D is unresolved. The CDR3 consists of 13 residues. Trimming took 4 bases from V and 5 from J, leaving 11 bases between them. Germline V gene data show CDR1 as SGHNT and CDR2 as YENEEA. This CDR3 is CASSSGGLETQYF. CDR3 in DNA: TGTGCCAGCAGCTCGGGTGGATTGGAGACCCAGTACTTC.

This chain joins TRBV10-1 and TRBJ2-7; D gene uncertain. CDR1 WNHNN and CDR2 SYGVQD come from the germline V gene (reference sequence). Trimming removed 7 bases at V and 0 bases at J, with 10 bases between. The CDR3 extends over 13 amino acids. The CDR3: CASISSSSYEQYF. The CDR3 nucleotides read TGCGCCAGCATAAGTTCTAGCTCCTACGAGCAGTACTTC.